This passage covers 4 T cell receptor beta chains from one sample sequenced in a study of tissue T cells after allogeneic stem cell transplantation. This table comes from immunoSEQ multiplex PCR, and its TCRdb copy is limited to in-frame clones, with some not included. The table has some 48,000 clones, less than 75% seen once; the top ten hold roughly 0.7%. The specimen was sorted cells pooled from one or two spleens. These receptor sequences come from a pool of C57BL/6 mice in good health.

Comments on this clone: Gene names are the mouse ones. The CDR3 is cut off 1 residue early in the read; its end comes from the germline J gene. This chain connects TRBV13-2 to TRBJ1-1; a weak D match, TRBD1 (6 bases). Trimming took off 3 bases at V and 8 bases at J, with 11 bases between the two ends. Per the germline V gene, CDR1 is NNHNN and CDR2 is SYGAGS (reference sequence). The CDR3 loop spans 12 amino acids. This chain's CDR3 is CASGGAGEEVFF. The part of the CDR3 DNA that was read is TGTGCCAGCGGTGGTGCAGGGGAGGAAGTCTTC.

Worth noting for this clone: Gene names are the mouse ones. The read finishes 1 residue shy of the CDR3 end, and the germline J gene is used to complete it. The rearrangement uses TRBV26 and TRBJ2-1, with 11 bases aligning to TRBD2. V gave up 4 bases and J gave up 1 base; unmatched junction bases: 0. The length of the CDR3 is 15 residues. Germline CDR1 is KGHPV and CDR2 is FQNQEV (reference sequence). The sequenced CDR3 bases are TGTGCCAGCAGTCGGACTGGGGGGAACTATGCTGAGCAGTTC. It encodes CASSRTGGNYAEQF. The entire CDR3 sequence reads CASSRTGGNYAEQFF. Using reference TRBV26 and TRBJ2-1 for the parts outside the CDR3, the full variable domain is NSKVIQTPRYLVKGQGQKAKMRCIPEKGHPVVFWYQQNKNNEFKFLINFQNQEVLQQIDMTEKRFSAECPSNSPCSLEIQSSEAGDSALYLCASSRTGGNYAEQFFGPGTRLTVL.

About this clone itself: Germline and genes: mouse. The CDR3 end lies 1 residue beyond the end of the read and is filled in from the germline J gene. The genes are TRBV1 and TRBJ2-3, with 8 bases matching TRBD2. The CDR3 runs 15 residues. The germline V gene encodes CDR1 NSQYPW and CDR2 LRSPGD (reference sequence). Trimming took 5 bases from V and 0 from J; bases not matched to a gene: 4. CDR3 DNA (partial): TGCACCTGCAGTACTGGGGGCACTAGTGCAGAAACGCTGTAT. Amino acids: CTCSTGGTSAETLY. From start to end, the CDR3 is CTCSTGGTSAETLYF.

Worth noting for this clone: Gene names and germline refer to mouse. The read stops 1 residue short of the end of the CDR3; the missing end is completed from the germline J gene. The V call is TRBV1, the J call TRBJ2-4; D is unclear. CDR3 length equals 14 residues. Trimming left V 0 bases short and J 0 bases short, with 4 bases between. CDR1 is NSQYPW and CDR2 is LRSPGD in the germline V gene (reference sequence). The CDR3: CTCSAEASQNTLYF. The sequenced part of the CDR3 DNA is TGCACCTGCAGTGCAGAGGCTAGTCAAAACACCTTGTAC.